The clone carrying this T cell receptor beta chain was recorded a few times. The data derive from a study of immune evolution from preneoplasia to lung adenocarcinoma. Between about 2014 and 2018, patients underwent resection in Japan or China. The method was immunoSEQ multiplex PCR; TCRdb's version includes in-frame clones alone and lacks a portion of them. This sample carries around 21,000 clones, over 70% of them seen once, and the ten largest clones take 5.5% to 6.5%. The sequence was collected from a person between 60 and 70 years old with lung adenocarcinoma. The sequencing sample was made of FFPE invasive lung adenocarcinoma tissue.

CDR3 nucleotides: TGTGCCAGCAGTTTATCAGGCCAGGGGGCGAGTGAGACCCAGTACTTC. Translation gives CASSLSGQGASETQYF. This sequence joins TRBV28 and TRBJ2-5, with 8 bases matching TRBD1. V trimming: 1 base; J trimming: 5 bases; junction bases outside the gene matches: 9. The CDR3 is 16 amino acids. Germline V CDR1 and CDR2: MDHEN, SYDVKM.